Listed here are 13 T cell receptor beta chains from one sample, sequenced in a study of T cell responses to AZD1222 COVID-19 vaccine. Here immunoSEQ multiplex PCR was the method, and the copy in TCRdb shows in-frame clones only, minus some. This table has some 120,000 clones, around 89% appearing once. This material consisted of peripheral blood, taken 28 days after the second AZD1222 dose. The receptor set was obtained from an adult who received the AZD1222 COVID-19 vaccine.

CDR3 sequence: CASSPRDRVIEAFF. The CDR3 nucleotides read TGTGCCAGCAGCCCAAGAGACAGGGTAATTGAAGCTTTCTTT. The rearrangement joins TRBV3-1 (or the pseudogene TRBV3-2) to TRBJ1-1, with 7 bases matching TRBD1. CDR3 size: 14 residues. Germline V gene data show CDR1 as LGHDT and CDR2 as YNNKEL (reference sequence). Unmatched junction bases numbered 9, after V lost 4 bases and J lost 7 bases.

The V call is TRBV11-3, the J call TRBJ2-5; 8 nucleotides line up with TRBD2. Germline CDR1 is SGHNT and CDR2 is YENEEA. V trimming: 1 base; J trimming: 5 bases; junction bases outside the gene matches: 9. This CDR3 has 16 amino acids. CDR3 sequence (DNA): TGTGCCAGCAGCTTAGGTGGAACTAGCGGTGGTGAGACCCAGTACTTC. Amino acids: CASSLGGTSGGETQYF.

V usage is TRBV18 and J usage is TRBJ1-3; D is unclear. Trimming shortened V by 6 bases and J by 4 bases, and 16 bases separated the two germline ends. Germline CDR1 and CDR2: KGHSH and LQKENI. This CDR3 region has 15 residues. CDR3 sequence: CASSLDSAPGNTIYF. CDR3 nucleotide sequence: TGTGCCAGCTCGCTAGACTCGGCACCAGGAAACACCATATATTTT.

The rearrangement joins TRBV2 to TRBJ2-2, with D perhaps TRBD2 (5 bases). The CDR3 sequence is 14 residues long. V shed 2 bases and J shed 4 bases, with 8 bases lying between them. From germline, CDR1 is SNHLY and CDR2 FYNNEI. Here the CDR3 reads CASSERGITGELFF. CDR3 in DNA: TGTGCCAGCAGTGAAAGAGGGATCACCGGGGAGCTGTTTTTT.

The chain uses TRBV7-2 and TRBJ2-1, with D maybe TRBD1 (6 bases). The germline V gene encodes CDR1 SGHTA and CDR2 FQGNSA. V lost 2 bases, J lost 4 bases, and 15 bases lay in between. CDR3 length: 16 amino acids. CDR3 nucleotide sequence: TGTGCCAGCAGCTTAACCGGGATGACAGGTTACAATGAGCAGTTCTTC. Translation: CASSLTGMTGYNEQFF.

The chain carries TRBV28 and TRBJ1-5; a weak D match, TRBD1 (6 bases). CDR3 length: 13 amino acids. From germline, CDR1 is MDHEN and CDR2 SYDVKM. V lost 3 bases to trimming and J lost 7 bases, with 10 bases between them. DNA for the CDR3: TGTGCCAGCAGTTTCAGGGGAGGACAGCCCCAGCATTTT. Its protein is CASSFRGGQPQHF.

The gene calls are TRBV2 and TRBJ2-1; possible D gene TRBD2, 6 bases. V lost 7 bases and J lost 10, with 20 bases in between. Germline V CDR1 and CDR2: SNHLY, FYNNEI. The CDR3 loop spans 14 amino acids. The CDR3 DNA is TGTGCCAGCACTGGGGGTAGCGGACTGATAGAGCAGTTCTTC. Residues: CASTGGSGLIEQFF.

The chain employs TRBV5-1 and TRBJ2-3; D call uncertain. V was cut by 2 bases and J by 3 bases, with 10 bases left in between. This CDR3 spans 14 amino acids. Germline V CDR1 and CDR2: SGHRS, YFSETQ. CDR3 coding DNA: TGCGCCAGCAGCTTTGGGGTAGCAACAGATACGCAGTATTTT. Its translation is CASSFGVATDTQYF.

The gene calls are TRBV30 and TRBJ1-1, with a weak D call TRBD1 (6 bases). CDR3 size: 11 residues. Trimming left V 4 bases short and J 9 bases short, with 12 bases between. Germline loops: CDR1 GTSNPN, CDR2 SVGIG (reference sequence). The CDR3 region is CAWTGGGQAFF. The CDR3 nucleotides read TGTGCCTGGACCGGGGGGGGGCAAGCTTTCTTT.

CDR3: CASSRGQGLAFF. CDR3 nucleotide sequence: TGTGCCAGCAGTCGTGGACAGGGCTTAGCTTTCTTT. The chain uses TRBV12-3 or TRBV12-4 and TRBJ1-1; TRBD1 matches 8 bases. The CDR3 loop spans 12 amino acids. V shed 5 bases and J 10 bases; nucleotides not matched to a gene: 6.

The table lists this clone with a count of one. This chain connects TRBV7-2 to TRBJ2-2, with D perhaps matching TRBD2 (5 bases). V lost 6 bases, J lost 4 bases, and 15 bases lay in between. There are 15 residues in the CDR3. Germline V gene data show CDR1 as SGHTA and CDR2 as FQGNSA. The CDR3 region has the DNA TGTGCCAGCAGTTCCGGGATCTGGGGCACCGGGGAGCTGTTTTTT. Translation gives CASSSGIWGTGELFF.

This clone was observed a single time. The chain links TRBV18 to TRBJ2-5; D call uncertain. Trimming removed 2 bases from V and 1 base from J, with 2 bases in between. The germline CDR1 and CDR2 sequences are KGHSH and LQKENI. This CDR3 spans 12 amino acids. Here the CDR3 reads CASSPSQETQYF. CDR3 coding DNA: TGTGCCAGCTCACCATCCCAAGAGACCCAGTACTTC.

The chain carries TRBV12-3 or TRBV12-4 and TRBJ1-2, with 8 nucleotides matching TRBD1. The CDR3 is made up of 12 amino acids. V gave up 6 bases and J gave up 7 bases; unmatched junction bases: 4. CDR3 amino acids: CASRTGESGYTF. The DNA for the CDR3 is TGTGCCAGCAGGACAGGGGAGAGTGGCTACACCTTC.